Below are 8 T cell receptor beta chains sequenced from a single sample in a study of beta chain features in type 1 diabetes. Every isolated RNA sample was fully reverse transcribed, so sequencing captured expressed TCRB transcripts. Produced via immunoSEQ multiplex PCR; TCRdb's table is partial and in-frame only. The table shows roughly 700,000 clones, with under 15% occurring only once. These TCRs' antigens remain unknown. General observations from the study: Moderate but significant shortening of TCRB CDR3s was recorded in all four CD4+ subsets from Type 1 diabetes patients.

Material for sequencing was naive CD4+ T cells from blood. All receptors derive from a man between 18 and 29 years old with type 1 diabetes.

A note on this clone: The same CDR3 can be traced to other DNA sequences in this sample. This CDR3 is CASSHRDSQETQYF. The CDR3 DNA reads as TGCGCCAGCAGCCATAGGGACAGCCAAGAGACCCAGTACTTC. The chain carries TRBV5-1 and TRBJ2-5, with 7 bases matching TRBD1. Losses at the gene ends were 4 bases for V and 1 base for J; bases not matched to a gene: 4. The CDR3 loop spans 14 amino acids. The germline CDR1 and CDR2 sequences are SGHRS and YFSETQ.

The chain recombines TRBV28 with TRBJ1-2; 10 nucleotides match TRBD1. Per germline, CDR1 MDHEN and CDR2 SYDVKM. The CDR3 covers 14 residues. V lost 7 bases to trimming and J lost 6 bases; unmatched junction nucleotides: 8. The CDR3 DNA reads as TGTGCCAGCATAACGGGACAGGGGTCAGATGGCTACACCTTC. Translated, it gives CASITGQGSDGYTF.

This chain uses TRBV19 with TRBJ1-2, with D maybe TRBD1 (5 bases). V lost 6 bases to trimming and J lost 5 bases, with 13 bases between them. CDR1 is LNHDA, CDR2 SQIVND, per germline (reference sequence). This CDR3 spans 13 amino acids. The CDR3 protein is CASRDLEGYGYTF. The CDR3 coding sequence is TGTGCCAGTAGGGACCTTGAGGGGTATGGCTACACCTTC. The variable domain in full, completed from reference TRBV19 and TRBJ1-2, reads DGGITQSPKYLFRKEGQNVTLSCEQNLNHDAMYWYRQDPGQGLRLIYYSQIVNDFQKGDIAEGYSVSREKKESFPLTVTSAQKNPTAFYLCASRDLEGYGYTFGSGTRLTVV.

J is TRBJ2-7 and V is TRBV5-4; the D call may be TRBD1 or TRBD2 (5 bases each). Between the trimmed V and J ends, which lost 4 bases and 2 bases, there was a span of 10 bases. The CDR3 runs to 13 residues. Germline assignment: CDR1 SGHNT and CDR2 YYREEE (reference sequence). The CDR3 sequence is CASSPGDPYEQYF. Written as DNA, the CDR3 is TGTGCCAGCAGCCCCGGGGACCCCTACGAGCAGTACTTC.

The V and J genes are TRBV7-9 and TRBJ2-4, with D perhaps matching TRBD2 (5 bases). The CDR3 totals 14 residues. CDR1 SEHNR and CDR2 FQNEAQ come from the germline V gene (reference sequence). The V and J ends lost 5 bases and 6 bases respectively, with 14 bases between them. The CDR3, as DNA: TGTGCCAGCAGCCTTCTCGGAGGAGGAAACATTCAGTACTTC. Residues: CASSLLGGGNIQYF.

This clone has a handful of counts. The rearrangement links TRBV6-5 to TRBJ1-4; D gene unclear. CDR3 length: 15 amino acids. CDR1 and CDR2 (germline): MNHEY, SVGAGI. Trimming took off 0 bases at V and 7 bases at J, with 12 bases between the two ends. The CDR3 DNA sequence: TGTGCCAGCAGTTACTCTGGTGATTCGGGTGAAAAACTGTTTTTT. As protein: CASSYSGDSGEKLFF.

V usage is TRBV4-2 and J usage is TRBJ1-1, with a weak D call TRBD1 (5 bases). Germline values: CDR1 LGHNA, CDR2 YNFKEQ. This CDR3 contains 11 residues. V was pared by 3 bases and J by 12 bases, with 11 bases between. CDR3 bases: TGTGCCAGCAGCCATAACAGGCAAACTTTCTTT. As protein: CASSHNRQTFF.

The rearrangement uses TRBV9 and TRBJ1-1; D is unresolved. Looked up from germline, CDR1 is SGDLS and CDR2 is YYNGEE. The V end lost 4 bases, the J end lost 2 bases, and 9 bases lay between the germline ends. CDR3 size: 13 residues. The CDR3 DNA sequence: TGTGCCAGCAGCCCGACCAAAAACACTGAAGCTTTCTTT. This sequence encodes CASSPTKNTEAFF.